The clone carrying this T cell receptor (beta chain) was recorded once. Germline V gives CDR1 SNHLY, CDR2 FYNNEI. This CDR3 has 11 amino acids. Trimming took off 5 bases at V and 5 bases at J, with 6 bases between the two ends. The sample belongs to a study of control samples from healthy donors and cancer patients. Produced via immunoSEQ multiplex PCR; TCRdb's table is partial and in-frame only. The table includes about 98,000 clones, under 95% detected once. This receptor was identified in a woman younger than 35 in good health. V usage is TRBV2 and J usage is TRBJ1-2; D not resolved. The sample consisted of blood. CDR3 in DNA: TGTGCCAGCAGTAGTCTTTATGGCTACACCTTC. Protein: CASSSLYGYTF.